The rows below give T cell receptor beta chains drawn from one sample of a study of blood T cell repertoires in COVID-19. Only in-frame clones appear in the TCRdb table, and some are missing; sequencing was by immunoSEQ multiplex PCR. The repertoire holds 150,000 to 200,000 clones, with about 92% as singletons. Sequencing was performed on peripheral blood. These TCRs come from a woman aged 55-69 years with COVID-19, enrolled during active disease. Each CDR3 is given with its conserved first and last residue. The D gene is left open where the match is weak. For some rows the clone size is stated as once, few or many, or as a class when expanded; others skip it.

d_call j_call v_call clone_size cdr3_aa cdr3_nt
TRBD1 TRBJ1-5 TRBV6-2/TRBV6-3 NA CASSYRGRSNQPQHF TGTGCCAGCAGTTACAGGGGGCGAAGCAATCAGCCCCAGCATTTT
NA TRBJ1-1 TRBV20-1 NA CSISEAFF TGCAGTATCTCTGAAGCTTTCTTT
NA TRBJ2-7 TRBV11-2 NA CASSLAPYSNPRYEQYF TGTGCCAGCAGCTTAGCTCCTTACAGCAACCCCCGATACGAGCAGTACTTC
NA TRBJ2-7 TRBV4-2 NA CASSQTDYPTYEQYF TGTGCCAGCAGCCAAACGGACTACCCTACCTACGAGCAGTACTTC
NA TRBJ2-7 TRBV6-5 NA CASSYLNRPYEQYF TGTGCCAGCAGTTATCTGAACAGACCCTACGAGCAGTACTTC
NA TRBJ2-3 TRBV5-1 NA CASSSGGDRTDTQYF TGCGCCAGCAGCTCTGGAGGGGACCGCACAGATACGCAGTATTTT
NA TRBJ1-2 TRBV10-3 NA CAIRGGTSNYGYTF TGTGCCATCCGGGGAGGGACCTCTAACTATGGCTACACCTTC
TRBD2 TRBJ2-6 TRBV19 few CASSTAGGSGVLTF TGTGCCAGTAGTACCGCGGGGGGGTCAGGCGTCCTGACTTTC
NA TRBJ1-5 TRBV6-5 NA CASSYNGGSNQPQHF TGTGCCAGCAGTTACAATGGAGGGAGCAATCAGCCCCAGCATTTT
NA TRBJ1-5 TRBV20-1 NA CSASGSSNQPQHF TGCAGTGCTAGTGGCAGTAGCAATCAGCCCCAGCATTTT
NA TRBJ1-6 TRBV18 NA CASSPEGLRDASPLHF TGTGCCAGCTCACCGGAAGGGCTCAGGGATGCTTCACCCCTCCACTTT
TRBD1 TRBJ1-5 TRBV7-9 NA CASSWGQSNQPQHF TGTGCCAGCAGCTGGGGACAGAGCAATCAGCCCCAGCATTTT
NA TRBJ2-1 TRBV7-2 once CASSLGGRADNEQFF TGTGCCAGCAGCTTAGGGGGCAGGGCCGACAATGAGCAGTTCTTC
TRBD2 TRBJ2-1 TRBV3-1/TRBV3-2 NA CASSPTSAVTFFF TGTGCCAGCAGCCCGACTAGCGCGGTGACCTTTTTCTTC
NA TRBJ2-7 TRBV7-2 NA CASSSAIYEQYF TGTGCCAGCAGCTCCGCTATCTACGAGCAGTACTTC
NA TRBJ2-2 TRBV18 NA CASSYRETNTGELFF TGTGCCAGCTCATACAGGGAGACGAACACCGGGGAGCTGTTTTTT
NA TRBJ2-7 TRBV14 NA CASSRARDTGEQYF TGTGCCAGCAGCCGCGCCAGGGACACTGGCGAGCAGTACTTC
NA TRBJ2-6 TRBV2 NA CASSPSGVRANVLTF TGTGCCAGCAGTCCGTCCGGGGTGCGGGCCAACGTCCTGACTTTC
TRBD1 TRBJ1-1 TRBV18 NA CASSPPRNRGNTEAFF TGTGCCAGCTCACCCCCCCGAAACAGGGGGAACACTGAAGCTTTCTTT
NA TRBJ1-1 TRBV27 NA CASSPWRAVNTEAFF TGTGCCAGCAGTCCCTGGAGGGCCGTGAACACTGAAGCTTTCTTT
TRBD1 TRBJ2-7 TRBV19 NA CASRYQGAGLYEQYF TGTGCCAGTAGGTACCAGGGGGCAGGGCTGTACGAGCAGTACTTC
NA TRBJ1-2 TRBV10-3 NA CAISGRGRYGYTF TGTGCCATCTCTGGGCGTGGAAGGTATGGCTACACCTTC
TRBD2 TRBJ2-1 TRBV5-4 NA CASSLSGGAIYNEQFF TGTGCCAGCAGCTTAAGCGGGGGGGCTATTTACAATGAGCAGTTCTTC
TRBD1 TRBJ1-4 TRBV27 NA CASSSTGGREKLFF TGTGCCAGCAGCTCCACAGGGGGCCGCGAAAAACTGTTTTTT
NA TRBJ1-3 TRBV6-5 NA CASTSPQGNTIYF TGTGCCAGCACCTCCCCTCAGGGAAACACCATATATTTT
NA TRBJ1-4 TRBV6-6 once CASRIGFRGEKLFF TGTGCCAGCAGAATAGGGTTCCGGGGTGAAAAACTGTTTTTT
TRBD1 TRBJ2-2 TRBV7-8 NA CASSRGAGTESGELFF TGTGCCAGCAGCCGAGGTGCCGGGACAGAATCCGGGGAGCTGTTTTTT
NA TRBJ2-3 TRBV9 NA CASSVVGTGLSGATDTQYF TGTGCCAGCAGCGTGGTCGGAACAGGATTGTCTGGGGCCACAGATACGCAGTATTTT
TRBD1 TRBJ1-2 TRBV10-3 NA CAITATTGVDYGYTF TGTGCCATCACCGCAACGACAGGGGTGGACTATGGCTACACCTTC
NA TRBJ1-3 TRBV4-1 NA CASSQERTVGNTIYF TGCGCCAGCAGCCAAGAACGCACTGTGGGAAACACCATATATTTT
NA TRBJ2-7 TRBV6-5 NA CASSSQQLHSYEQYF TGTGCCAGCAGTTCGCAACAGCTACACTCCTACGAGCAGTACTTC
TRBD2 TRBJ2-3 TRBV5-1 NA CASSSSGGATDTQYF TGCGCCAGCAGCTCCAGCGGGGGGGCCACAGATACGCAGTATTTT
NA TRBJ1-2 TRBV21-1 NA CASSDRDRPDNYGYTF TGTGCCAGCAGCGACCGGGACAGGCCTGATAACTATGGCTACACCTTC
TRBD1 TRBJ2-3 TRBV10-3 NA CASTGGEIDTQYF TGTGCCTCCACAGGGGGCGAAATAGATACGCAGTATTTT
TRBD1 TRBJ1-1 TRBV9 NA CASSVVTGFDTEAFF TGTGCCAGCAGCGTAGTGACAGGGTTTGACACTGAAGCTTTCTTT
TRBD1 TRBJ1-1 TRBV7-9 NA CASSLDRFTGDTEAFF TGTGCCAGCAGCTTGGACAGGTTTACGGGGGACACTGAAGCTTTCTTT
TRBD1 TRBJ1-3 TRBV18 NA CASSPTGVTGNTIYF TGTGCCAGCTCTCCAACAGGGGTCACTGGAAACACCATATATTTT
NA TRBJ2-7 TRBV6-5 many CASSDRWSSYEQYF TGTGCCAGCAGCGACAGGTGGAGCTCCTACGAGCAGTACTTC
TRBD2 TRBJ2-1 TRBV5-8 NA CASSLEASGGEQFF TGTGCCAGCAGCTTGGAGGCTAGCGGGGGTGAGCAGTTCTTC
NA TRBJ1-4 TRBV18 NA CASSPRSREDGKLFF TGTGCCAGCTCACCAAGATCGAGGGAAGATGGAAAACTGTTTTTT